This T cell receptor beta chain is from a study of cytomegalovirus exposure and HLA in healthy donors. General study points: Specificity of a few CMV-associated chains for CMV antigens was verified in vitro. Researchers counted roughly 160 TCR beta chains as cytomegalovirus-associated. High specificity and sensitivity for cytomegalovirus status were reported for the classifier.

The protocol was immunoSEQ multiplex PCR, while the TCRdb copy is restricted to in-frame clones and leaves out a portion. Counted here are 100,000 to 120,000 clones, roughly 87% occurring once; the ten biggest clones make up over 1.5%. V was clipped by 0 bases and J by 3 bases, with 9 bases between them. Germline V lookup: CDR1 LGHNA, CDR2 YNFKEQ. This CDR3 comprises 14 residues. A remark on this clone: The antigen remains undetermined.

This clonotype was sampled from a young woman in good health and CMV-seronegative. The rearrangement links TRBV4-2 to TRBJ2-7, with D maybe TRBD1 (6 bases). The sample taken for sequencing was PBMCs. CDR3 in DNA: TGTGCCAGCAGCCAAGATCAGGGGAACTACGAGCAGTACTTC. Its translation: CASSQDQGNYEQYF.